This TCR beta chain was retrieved from a study of cytomegalovirus exposure and HLA in healthy donors. Germline V lookup: CDR1 MNHNS, CDR2 SASEGT. The CDR3 is made up of 13 amino acids. Deletions cut 2 bases from V and 3 bases from J, with 7 bases between. Turning to this clone: Its antigen remains unidentified.

Whole-study results and caveats: Rare TCR sequences dominated, though some public TCRs recurred in many donors. Indistinguishability led to the exclusion of some V segments, TRBV6-2 and TRBV6-3 included.

The PCR contained 60 Vbeta and 13 Jbeta primers. Produced via immunoSEQ multiplex PCR; TCRdb's table is partial and in-frame only. The table has about 130,000 clones, approximately 84% seen once. The J gene is TRBJ1-1, the V gene TRBV6-1; D unclear. Sequencing was done on a sample of PBMCs. This clonotype was obtained from a man aged 18 to 30 in good health and CMV-seropositive. DNA of the CDR3: TGTGCCAGCAGTGAAATCGGAGACACTGAAGCTTTCTTT. It codes for CASSEIGDTEAFF.